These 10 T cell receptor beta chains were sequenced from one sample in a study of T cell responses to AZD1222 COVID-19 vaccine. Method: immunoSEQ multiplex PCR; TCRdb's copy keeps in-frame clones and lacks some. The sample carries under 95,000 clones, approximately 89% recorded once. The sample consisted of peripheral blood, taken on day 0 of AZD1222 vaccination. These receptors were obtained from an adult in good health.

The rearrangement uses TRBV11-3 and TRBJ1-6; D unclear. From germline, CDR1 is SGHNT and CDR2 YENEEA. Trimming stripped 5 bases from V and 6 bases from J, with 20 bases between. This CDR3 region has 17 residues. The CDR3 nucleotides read TGTGCCAGCAGCCCCCAGTCATACCCGTCCCCTAATTCACCCCTCCACTTT. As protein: CASSPQSYPSPNSPLHF.

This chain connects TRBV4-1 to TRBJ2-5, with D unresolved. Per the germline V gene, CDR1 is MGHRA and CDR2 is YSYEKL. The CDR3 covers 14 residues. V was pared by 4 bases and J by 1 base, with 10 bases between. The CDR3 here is CASSLAFGQETQYF. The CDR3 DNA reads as TGCGCCAGCAGCCTCGCCTTTGGCCAAGAGACCCAGTACTTC.

CDR3 DNA sequence: TGTGCCTGGGAGGGGCCAGGGCAACTCTCTGGAAACACCATATATTTT. As protein: CAWEGPGQLSGNTIYF. The chain joins TRBV30 to TRBJ1-3, with D perhaps TRBD1 (5 bases). This CDR3 spans 16 amino acids. V lost 5 bases and J lost 0, with 17 bases in between. Germline V gene lookup returns CDR1 GTSNPN and CDR2 SVGIG (reference sequence).

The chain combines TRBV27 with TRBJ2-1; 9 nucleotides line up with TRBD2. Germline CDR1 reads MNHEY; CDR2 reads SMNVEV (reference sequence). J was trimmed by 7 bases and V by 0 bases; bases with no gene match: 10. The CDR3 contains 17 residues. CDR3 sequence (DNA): TGTGCCAGCAGTTTATCTATAGGGACTAGCATGGGTAATGAGCAGTTCTTC. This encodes CASSLSIGTSMGNEQFF.

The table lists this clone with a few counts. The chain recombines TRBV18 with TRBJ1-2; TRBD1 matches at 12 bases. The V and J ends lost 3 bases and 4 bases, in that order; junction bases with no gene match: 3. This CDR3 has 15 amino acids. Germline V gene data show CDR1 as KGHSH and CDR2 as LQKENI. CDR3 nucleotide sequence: TGTGCCAGCTCACCCGGGACAGGGGGCGGCTATGGCTACACCTTC. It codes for CASSPGTGGGYGYTF.

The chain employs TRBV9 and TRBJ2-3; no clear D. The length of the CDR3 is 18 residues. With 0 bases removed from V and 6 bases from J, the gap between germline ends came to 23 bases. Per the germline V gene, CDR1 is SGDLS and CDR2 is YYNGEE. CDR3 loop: CASSVDSLLTRGVDTQYF. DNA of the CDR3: TGTGCCAGCAGCGTAGACTCCCTTTTGACCAGAGGTGTTGATACGCAGTATTTT.

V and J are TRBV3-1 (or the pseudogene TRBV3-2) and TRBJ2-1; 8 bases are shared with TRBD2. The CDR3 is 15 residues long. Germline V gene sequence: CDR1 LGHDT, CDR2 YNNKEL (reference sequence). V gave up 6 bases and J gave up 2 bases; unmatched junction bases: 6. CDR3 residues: CASSSRGGTYNEQFF. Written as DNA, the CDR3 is TGTGCCAGCAGTTCCCGGGGGGGCACCTACAATGAGCAGTTCTTC.

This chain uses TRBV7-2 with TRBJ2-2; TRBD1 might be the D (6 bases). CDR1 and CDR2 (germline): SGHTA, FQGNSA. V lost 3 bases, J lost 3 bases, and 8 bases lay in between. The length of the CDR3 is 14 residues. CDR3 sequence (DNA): TGTGCCAGCAGCTTCGGACAGTACACCGGGGAGCTGTTTTTT. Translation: CASSFGQYTGELFF.

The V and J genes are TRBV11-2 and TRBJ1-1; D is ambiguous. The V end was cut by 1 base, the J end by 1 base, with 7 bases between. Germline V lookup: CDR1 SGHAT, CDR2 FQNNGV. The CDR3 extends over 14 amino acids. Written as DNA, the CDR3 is TGTGCCAGCAGCTTAGCGTGGCAGAACACTGAAGCTTTCTTT. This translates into CASSLAWQNTEAFF.

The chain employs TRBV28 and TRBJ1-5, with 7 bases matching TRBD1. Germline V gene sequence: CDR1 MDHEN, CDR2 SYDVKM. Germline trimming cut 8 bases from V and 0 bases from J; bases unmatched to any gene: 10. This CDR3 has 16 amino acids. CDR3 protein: CASGTPGQLSNQPQHF. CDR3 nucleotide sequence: TGTGCCAGCGGGACTCCGGGACAGCTTAGCAATCAGCCCCAGCATTTT.